This TCR beta chain was recovered during a study of control samples from healthy donors and cancer patients. The CDR3 sequence is 16 residues long. Looked up from germline, CDR1 is MNHEY and CDR2 is SVGEGT. With 4 bases removed from V and 1 base from J, the gap between germline ends came to 17 bases. Here immunoSEQ multiplex PCR was the method, and the copy in TCRdb shows in-frame clones only, minus some. Of roughly 190,000 clones listed, about 89% were seen once; the top ten hold 1.5% to 2%. The origin of this receptor is a man aged 25-45 years in good health. The gene calls are TRBV6-2 or TRBV6-3 and TRBJ2-7; D is perhaps TRBD1 or TRBD2 (5 bases each). The specimen was blood. The CDR3: CASSFSSGTVSYEQYF. In nucleotides, the CDR3 is TGTGCCAGCAGTTTCTCCTCCGGGACGGTATCCTACGAGCAGTACTTC.